This TCR beta chain was observed in a study of blood T cells in healthy people across ages. Points from the study as a whole: It was not known whether donors were CMV positive (a possible confounder of expanded clonotype changes). Calculation of diversity from one million T cells yielded estimates considered to be underestimates.

Russia was home to the donors, healthy Caucasian individuals aged roughly 6 to 95. This clonotype was observed a single time. Its target is unknown. Alongside a J-beta primer mix, a sample-barcoded 5' primer served in a second PCR lasting about 6 to 12 cycles. Unique molecular identifiers of 12 random nucleotides labeled each cDNA. TCRdb ran MiXCR on the 5' RACE reads and lists one entry per CDR3 protein. The top ten hold under 50% of the sample, which has around 800,000 distinct CDR3 sequences, approximately 55% seen once. This receptor was obtained from a man older than 75 in good health. Input material: blood.

The CDR3 sequence: CASSSGRGRNEKLFF. The DNA of the CDR3 is TGTGCCAGCAGTTCAGGACGGGGGCGTAATGAAAAACTGTTTTTT. V usage is TRBV27 and J usage is TRBJ1-4, with D possibly being TRBD1 (6 bases). With 4 bases removed from V and 4 bases from J, the gap between germline ends came to 13 bases. The CDR3 extends over 15 amino acids. Looked up from germline, CDR1 is MNHEY and CDR2 is SMNVEV (reference sequence).